A selection of T cell receptor beta chains follows, all from one sample in a study of blood T cell repertoires in COVID-19. TCRdb's table, derived via immunoSEQ multiplex PCR, lists solely in-frame clones and lacks some. This sample has approximately 130,000 clones, with roughly 90% found just once. The source material was peripheral blood. The receptors were gathered from a man aged 50 to 60 with acute or convalescent COVID-19. Each CDR3 is given with its conserved first and last residue. The order of the fields is clone size, D gene, J gene, V gene, CDR3 DNA, CDR3 protein. D genes are given only for firm matches. Size is omitted from some rows. Given values are once, few, many or a class for expanded clones.

. TRBD2 TRBJ2-7 TRBV6-2/TRBV6-3 TGTGCCAGCAGTTACTCAGGGCTAGCGGGAAGAGCCTACGAGCAGTACTTC CASSYSGLAGRAYEQYF
once . TRBJ1-4 TRBV7-2 TGTGCCAGCAGCCCCCGACAGAGATTTAATGAAAAACTGTTTTTT CASSPRQRFNEKLFF
. . TRBJ1-6 TRBV9 TGTGCCAGCAGCGTAACAGATAATTCACCCCTCCACTTT CASSVTDNSPLHF
. . TRBJ1-1 TRBV19 TGTGCCAGCGCAGGGGAGAACACTGAAGCTTTCTTT CASAGENTEAFF
. . TRBJ1-1 TRBV9 TGTGCCAGCAGCGTAGGGGGAGCGATGAACACTGAAGCTTTCTTT CASSVGGAMNTEAFF
. . TRBJ1-5 TRBV6-5 TGTGCCAGCAGTTACTCTCTAGACTATAGCAATCAGCCCCAGCATTTT CASSYSLDYSNQPQHF
. . TRBJ1-6 TRBV15 TGTGCCACCAGCAGAGTTACGGGTTCGTCGATCAATAATTCACCCCTCCACTTT CATSRVTGSSINNSPLHF
. . TRBJ1-5 TRBV30 TGTGCCTGGAGTAGTAGTCTCTCCCTGACAGTTAGCAATCAGCCCCAGCATTTT CAWSSSLSLTVSNQPQHF
. TRBD1 TRBJ2-5 TRBV27 TGTGCCAGCAGTCCCCTCCCAGCTAGACAGGGCGGCCAAGAGACCCAGTACTTC CASSPLPARQGGQETQYF
. TRBD2 TRBJ2-7 TRBV5-5 TGTGCCAGCAGCTTAGCGGGAGGCGGCTACGAGCAGTACTTC CASSLAGGGYEQYF
few TRBD1 TRBJ2-7 TRBV6-6 TGTGCCAGCATCACGGGACAGGGAATTTTGAACGAGCAGTACTTC CASITGQGILNEQYF
. . TRBJ1-2 TRBV5-6 TGTGCCAGCAGCTTAAACCCTAACAGGGTTAATCACTATGGCTACACCTTC CASSLNPNRVNHYGYTF
few . TRBJ2-1 TRBV6-4 TGTGCCAGCAGTGACTCGACCCAGGGGGGTCATGAGCAGTTCTTC CASSDSTQGGHEQFF
. . TRBJ1-3 TRBV19 TGTGCCAGTAGTATTCTCCAGAGGGCTGGAAACACCATATATTTT CASSILQRAGNTIYF
. TRBD2 TRBJ2-3 TRBV19 TGTGCCAGTAAGAGCGGGAGGGCCTCAGATACGCAGTATTTT CASKSGRASDTQYF
. TRBD1 TRBJ2-7 TRBV15 TGTGCCACCAGCAGATTGGGACAGGGGGAAACCTACGAGCAGTACTTC CATSRLGQGETYEQYF
. TRBD1 TRBJ1-1 TRBV19 TGTGCCAGTAGTTACGGGATGACAGGGGCAGAGGGCACTGAAGCTTTCTTT CASSYGMTGAEGTEAFF
. . TRBJ1-2 TRBV21-1 TGTGCCAGCAGCAGTGGGACAGCGGAGCGAGGCTATGGCTACACCTTC CASSSGTAERGYGYTF
. . TRBJ1-5 TRBV7-9 TGTGCCAGCAGCCCCTCGGGTAGGGGAGGCCATCAGCCCCAGCATTTT CASSPSGRGGHQPQHF
. TRBD1 TRBJ1-2 TRBV5-1 TGCGCCAGCGGAGGGGACAGGGACTATGGCTACACCTTC CASGGDRDYGYTF
. . TRBJ1-4 TRBV6-6 TGTGCCAGCAGTTACGAGGCAGCCGAAAAACTGTTTTTT CASSYEAAEKLFF
. . TRBJ2-5 TRBV21-1 TGTGCCAGCATCCGCTTGCGGGGGATGGGTGAGACCCAGTACTTC CASIRLRGMGETQYF
once TRBD1 TRBJ2-5 TRBV7-9 TGTGCCAGCAGACGAGGGGGCCGGAGCCAAGAGACCCAGTACTTC CASRRGGRSQETQYF
. . TRBJ1-2 TRBV10-3 TGTGCCATCAGTCTAGAGGGGAACAGGGCCCAATCTAACTATGGCTACACCTTC CAISLEGNRAQSNYGYTF
. TRBD1 TRBJ2-7 TRBV11-2 TGTGCCAGCAGCTACCGGGACAGGGGTTCGAGTTACGAGCAGTACTTC CASSYRDRGSSYEQYF
few TRBD2 TRBJ2-5 TRBV5-1 TGCGCCAGCAGCGGGACTAGCGGGAGAGGTGGGGAGACCCAGTACTTC CASSGTSGRGGETQYF